These 4 T cell receptor beta chains were all obtained from the same sample, sequenced in a study of long-term antiretroviral therapy in people with HIV. An immunoSEQ assay, version v3.0, was performed at survey level. Profiled with immunoSEQ multiplex PCR; TCRdb holds only in-frame clones, not every one. The sample has some 27,000 clones; around 77% are singletons. The sample here was unsorted PBMCs, taken 2.1 years after starting antiretroviral therapy. The origin of the receptors is a man aged 25 to 40 with HIV.

The DNA for the CDR3 is TGTGCCAGCAGCTTAGCGGGTAGGGATACGCAGTATTTT. Its protein product is CASSLAGRDTQYF. V gene TRBV7-2 combines with J gene TRBJ2-3; D remains ambiguous. The V gene's germline CDR1 is SGHTA and CDR2 FQGNSA. The CDR3 totals 13 residues. Between the trimmed V and J ends, which lost 0 bases and 6 bases, there was a span of 7 bases.

The chain recombines TRBV7-2 with TRBJ2-2; 10 nucleotides line up with TRBD2. The CDR3 runs to 18 residues. Trimming cost V 3 bases and J 5 bases; bases outside gene matches: 12. Germline values: CDR1 SGHTA, CDR2 FQGNSA. The CDR3 DNA sequence: TGTGCCAGCAGCTTGGGACTAGCGAACCGAACGAGGACCGGGGAGCTGTTTTTT. It codes for CASSLGLANRTRTGELFF.

The genes are TRBV28 and TRBJ2-7; D is perhaps TRBD2 (6 bases). Per the germline V gene, CDR1 is MDHEN and CDR2 is SYDVKM. Between the trimmed V and J ends, which lost 4 bases and 2 bases, there was a span of 18 bases. The CDR3 is 16 amino acids. CDR3 coding DNA: TGTGCCAGCAGTTCCCGTCTGGGGGGTTTCGCCTACGAGCAGTACTTC. Encoded protein: CASSSRLGGFAYEQYF.

V gene TRBV18 combines with J gene TRBJ2-5, with D possibly being TRBD2 (5 bases). V lost 2 bases and J 4 bases, leaving 26 bases between the germline ends. Germline V lookup: CDR1 KGHSH, CDR2 LQKENI. The CDR3 covers 19 residues. The CDR3 sequence: CASSPFTPGSVHIRETQYF. CDR3 nucleotide sequence: TGTGCCAGCTCACCATTCACCCCGGGGTCCGTTCATATTCGAGAGACCCAGTACTTC.